This T cell receptor (beta chain) was profiled in a study of T cells in localized non-small cell lung cancer. The data were produced by immunoSEQ multiplex PCR, yet TCRdb's version contains in-frame clones alone and is incomplete. The sample holds about 28,000 clones, about 80% seen once. As to this clone: Its specificity is not known.

General study findings and limits: Tumor trailed uninvolved adjacent lung in T cell clonality, which peaked there. Adjacent lung had a median around 60 of the 100 largest tumor clones. Since sequencing was restricted to only one region of the tumor, intratumor heterogeneity remains a possibility.

CDR3 length: 14 residues. Germline CDR1 MDHEN, CDR2 SYDVKM. The ends were cut back, 5 bases at V and 5 bases at J, with 13 bases in the middle. The source material was peripheral blood mononuclear cells, sampled before any cancer treatment. This sequence originates from a man aged 35 to 69 with stage III lung adenocarcinoma. The chain combines TRBV28 with TRBJ2-1; D tentatively reads TRBD1 or TRBD2 (5 bases each). CDR3 loop: CASSGGGANNEQFF. CDR3 in DNA: TGTGCCAGCAGTGGGGGTGGGGCAAACAATGAGCAGTTCTTC.